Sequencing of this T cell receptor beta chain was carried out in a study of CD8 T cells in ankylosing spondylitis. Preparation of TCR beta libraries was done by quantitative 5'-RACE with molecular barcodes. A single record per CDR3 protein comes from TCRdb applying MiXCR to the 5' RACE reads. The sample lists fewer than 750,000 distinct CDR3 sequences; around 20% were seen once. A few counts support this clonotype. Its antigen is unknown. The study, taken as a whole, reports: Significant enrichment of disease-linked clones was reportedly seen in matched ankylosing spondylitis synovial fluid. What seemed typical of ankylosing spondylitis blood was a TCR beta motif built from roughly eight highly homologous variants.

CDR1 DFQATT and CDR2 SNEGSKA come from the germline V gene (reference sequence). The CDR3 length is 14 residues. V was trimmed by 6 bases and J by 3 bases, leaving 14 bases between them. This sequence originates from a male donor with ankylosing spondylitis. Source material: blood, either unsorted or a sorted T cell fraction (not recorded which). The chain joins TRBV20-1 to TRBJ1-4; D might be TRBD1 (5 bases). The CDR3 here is CSAKRVGPNEKLFF. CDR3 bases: TGCAGTGCAAAGAGGGTGGGGCCTAATGAAAAACTGTTTTTT.